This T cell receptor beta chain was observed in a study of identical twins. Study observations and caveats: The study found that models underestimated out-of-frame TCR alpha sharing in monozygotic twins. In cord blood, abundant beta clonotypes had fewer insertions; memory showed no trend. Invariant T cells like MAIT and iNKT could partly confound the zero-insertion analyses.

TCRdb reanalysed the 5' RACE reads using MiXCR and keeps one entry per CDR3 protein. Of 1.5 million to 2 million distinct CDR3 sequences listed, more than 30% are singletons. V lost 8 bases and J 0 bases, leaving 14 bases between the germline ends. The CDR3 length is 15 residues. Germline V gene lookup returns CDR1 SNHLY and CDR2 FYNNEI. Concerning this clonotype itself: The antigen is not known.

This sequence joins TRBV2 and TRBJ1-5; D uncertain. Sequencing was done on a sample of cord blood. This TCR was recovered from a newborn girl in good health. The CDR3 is CASRKDVYSNQPQHF. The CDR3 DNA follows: TGTGCCAGCCGCAAGGACGTCTATAGCAATCAGCCCCAGCATTTT.